Listed below are T cell receptor beta chains from one sample, sequenced in a study of blood T cell repertoires in COVID-19. Profiling relied on immunoSEQ multiplex PCR, and the TCRdb table lists in-frame clones only, not all of them. This sample yields fewer than 100,000 clones, of which 86% are seen a single time; 6.5% to 9% belongs to the top ten. The sequenced sample consisted of peripheral blood. The receptors come from a man aged 60 to 69 with acute or convalescent COVID-19. Both conserved end residues are part of each CDR3. The D gene is left open where the match is weak. A row's size may be missing; if present it is once, few, many or a size class.

>NA|NA|TRBV3-1/TRBV3-2|TRBJ1-1
CASSPLRQNTEAFF
TGTGCCAGCAGCCCGCTAAGACAGAACACTGAAGCTTTCTTT
>NA|NA|TRBV5-1|TRBJ1-1
CASSLFGTLNTEAFF
TGCGCCAGCAGCTTGTTTGGGACTCTGAACACTGAAGCTTTCTTT
>NA|NA|TRBV7-2|TRBJ2-4
CASSLEPGWVNIQYF
TGTGCCAGCAGCTTAGAACCAGGTTGGGTAAACATTCAGTACTTC
>NA|NA|TRBV7-9|TRBJ1-2
CASSLHSGNYGYTF
TGTGCCAGCAGCTTACATTCAGGGAACTATGGCTACACCTTC
>NA|NA|TRBV15|TRBJ1-1
CATSRVVEEAFF
TGTGCCACCAGCAGGGTCGTAGAAGAAGCTTTCTTT
>NA|TRBD1|TRBV11-2|TRBJ1-2
CASSSPRHPTETGKGYTF
TGTGCCAGCAGCTCTCCTCGACACCCAACAGAGACAGGGAAGGGCTACACCTTC
>NA|NA|TRBV19|TRBJ2-7
CASSIYPGSTYEQYF
TGTGCCAGTAGTATATACCCGGGTTCAACCTACGAGCAGTACTTC
>few|TRBD1|TRBV29-1|TRBJ2-7
CSVGQGRAGEQYF
TGCAGCGTCGGACAGGGTCGGGCTGGAGAGCAGTACTTC
>NA|NA|TRBV30|TRBJ2-7
CAWSEPGVFGGQYF
TGTGCCTGGAGCGAACCAGGGGTGTTTGGGGGGCAGTACTTC
>NA|NA|TRBV2|TRBJ2-1
CASSDQTGWAVEQFF
TGTGCCAGCAGTGATCAAACGGGATGGGCGGTTGAGCAGTTCTTC
>NA|TRBD2|TRBV2|TRBJ2-7
CASRGTSGSSYEQYF
TGTGCCAGCAGGGGGACTAGCGGTTCTTCCTACGAGCAGTACTTC
>NA|TRBD2|TRBV28|TRBJ2-7
CASSLGLAGVGEQYF
TGTGCCAGCAGTTTAGGGCTAGCGGGAGTCGGCGAGCAGTACTTC
>NA|NA|TRBV7-6|TRBJ1-3
CASSLGRGRYGNTIYF
TGTGCCAGCAGCTTAGGGCGCGGGAGATATGGAAACACCATATATTTT
>NA|NA|TRBV5-1|TRBJ2-5
CASSVRGWDETQYF
TGCGCCAGCAGCGTAAGGGGGTGGGACGAGACCCAGTACTTC
>once|TRBD1|TRBV6-5|TRBJ2-7
CASRFGTGGYEQYF
TGTGCCAGCAGGTTCGGGACAGGGGGCTACGAGCAGTACTTC
>NA|TRBD1|TRBV19|TRBJ1-2
CASSLQDRGLSGYTF
TGTGCCAGTAGCCTCCAGGACAGGGGGCTTAGTGGCTACACCTTC
>NA|NA|TRBV30|TRBJ1-4
CAWSSGLPNEKLFF
TGTGCCTGGAGTTCAGGCTTGCCTAATGAAAAACTGTTTTTT
>NA|NA|TRBV5-1|TRBJ1-6
CASSPRSGEGSYNSPLHF
TGCGCCAGCAGCCCCCGGTCCGGGGAAGGCTCCTATAATTCACCCCTCCACTTT
>NA|NA|TRBV15|TRBJ1-3
CATSPSRSSGNTIYF
TGTGCCACCAGCCCCTCGAGGTCCTCTGGAAACACCATATATTTT
>NA|NA|TRBV30|TRBJ1-6
CAWSPYGGINSPLHF
TGTGCCTGGAGTCCATACGGTGGTATTAATTCACCCCTCCACTTT
>NA|TRBD1|TRBV5-1|TRBJ1-3
CASSVAGTGRGSGNTIYF
TGCGCCAGCAGCGTTGCCGGGACAGGGAGAGGCTCTGGAAACACCATATATTTT
>NA|NA|TRBV5-6|TRBJ1-5
CASSEGQTNQPQHF
TGTGCCAGCAGCGAGGGACAAACCAATCAGCCCCAGCATTTT
>NA|NA|TRBV6-1|TRBJ2-3
CASSETQRITDTQYF
TGTGCCAGCAGTGAGACCCAGCGGATTACAGATACGCAGTATTTT
>few|NA|TRBV29-1|TRBJ2-5
CSVVLATQYF
TGCAGCGTTGTTTTGGCGACCCAGTACTTC
>few|NA|TRBV16|TRBJ2-6
CASSPGEISGANVLTF
TGTGCCAGCAGCCCCGGGGAAATCTCTGGGGCCAACGTCCTGACTTTC
>many|TRBD1|TRBV30|TRBJ1-3
CAWSRDSGSGNTIYF
TGTGCCTGGAGTCGGGACAGCGGATCTGGAAACACCATATATTTT
>few|TRBD1|TRBV10-3|TRBJ1-2
CAISIGTGEFYGYTF
TGTGCCATCAGCATTGGGACAGGAGAATTCTATGGCTACACCTTC
>NA|TRBD1|TRBV5-1|TRBJ1-2
CASSLFARPFDRANYGYTF
TGCGCCAGCAGCTTGTTCGCGAGACCCTTTGACAGGGCCAACTATGGCTACACCTTC
>NA|TRBD2|TRBV6-5|TRBJ2-2
CASSRGEDTGELFF
TGTGCCAGCAGTCGGGGGGAGGACACCGGGGAGCTGTTTTTT
>NA|NA|TRBV30|TRBJ1-1
CAWTLNGQPNTEAFF
TGTGCCTGGACCCTAAACGGACAGCCGAACACTGAAGCTTTCTTT
>NA|TRBD2|TRBV19|TRBJ2-1
CASSIALSLAGGDNEQFF
TGTGCCAGTAGTATAGCCCTATCACTAGCGGGAGGCGACAATGAGCAGTTCTTC
>NA|TRBD1|TRBV9|TRBJ1-5
CASSATGTGYQPQHF
TGTGCCAGCAGCGCAACCGGGACAGGGTACCAGCCCCAGCATTTT
>NA|TRBD1|TRBV6-1|TRBJ1-6
CASSEGTGNSPLHF
TGTGCCAGCAGTGAGGGGACAGGGAATTCACCCCTCCACTTT
>NA|NA|TRBV5-4|TRBJ2-7
CASSLGQSPTYEQYF
TGTGCCAGCAGCTTAGGACAGAGCCCAACCTACGAGCAGTACTTC
>NA|NA|TRBV7-9|TRBJ2-5
CASSETGSPQETQYF
TGTGCCAGCAGTGAAACAGGGTCCCCCCAAGAGACCCAGTACTTC
>NA|TRBD1|TRBV5-1|TRBJ1-2
CASSGTGGSYGYTF
TGCGCCAGCAGCGGGACAGGGGGGAGCTATGGCTACACCTTC
>NA|TRBD1|TRBV10-3|TRBJ2-7
CAISKGVQGAYEQYF
TGTGCCATCAGTAAAGGGGTGCAGGGGGCGTACGAGCAGTACTTC
>NA|NA|TRBV3-1/TRBV3-2|TRBJ1-2
CASSQGQRTNYGYTF
TGTGCCAGCAGCCAAGGACAGCGAACTAACTATGGCTACACCTTC
>NA|NA|TRBV12-5|TRBJ2-2
CASGLYASTGELFF
TGTGCTAGTGGTTTGTACGCTAGTACCGGGGAGCTGTTTTTT
>NA|NA|TRBV6-5|TRBJ2-1
CASSSGSTLYNEQFF
TGTGCCAGCAGTTCAGGGTCCACCTTATACAATGAGCAGTTCTTC
>NA|NA|TRBV9|TRBJ2-3
CASSVRGGYTDTQYF
TGTGCCAGCAGCGTACGAGGCGGCTACACAGATACGCAGTATTTT
>NA|NA|TRBV29-1|TRBJ2-3
CSVSGAEYTQYF
TGCAGCGTTTCTGGGGCGGAGTATACGCAGTATTTT